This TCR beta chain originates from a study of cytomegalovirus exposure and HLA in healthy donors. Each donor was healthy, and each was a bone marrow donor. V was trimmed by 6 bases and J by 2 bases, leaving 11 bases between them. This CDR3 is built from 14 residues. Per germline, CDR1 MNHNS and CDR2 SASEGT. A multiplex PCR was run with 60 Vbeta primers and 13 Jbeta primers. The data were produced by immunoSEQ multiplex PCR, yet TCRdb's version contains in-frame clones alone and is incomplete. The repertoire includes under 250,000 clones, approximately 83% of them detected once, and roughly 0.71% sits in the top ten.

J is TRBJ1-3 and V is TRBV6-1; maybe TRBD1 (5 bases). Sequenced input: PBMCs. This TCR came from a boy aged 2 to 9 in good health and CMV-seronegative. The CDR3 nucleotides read TGTGCCAGCAGGGGACTCATAGCTGGAAACACCATATATTTT. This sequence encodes CASRGLIAGNTIYF.